This note documents a single T cell receptor beta chain sequence. Sequence at one end of the junction differs from germline and may be a read error. CDR1 and CDR2 from the germline V gene are DFQATT and SNEGSKA (reference sequence). The CDR3 sequence is 14 residues long. The data stem from a study of response to subunit inactivated influenza vaccine. TCRdb re-analysed the RT-PCR reads in MiXCR, keeping a single row per CDR3 protein. The table records under 800,000 distinct CDR3 sequences, about 15% of them present only once. This material consisted of PBMCs from blood, taken approximately 15 days before vaccination. V usage is TRBV20-1 and J usage is TRBJ2-1, with TRBD2 identical over 9 bases. The TCR originated in a man in his forties or fifties who received an inactivated influenza vaccine. The CDR3 DNA follows: TGCAGTGCAATAGCGGGAGTGCCCTACAATGATCAGTTCTTC. This translates into CSAIAGVPYNDQFF.